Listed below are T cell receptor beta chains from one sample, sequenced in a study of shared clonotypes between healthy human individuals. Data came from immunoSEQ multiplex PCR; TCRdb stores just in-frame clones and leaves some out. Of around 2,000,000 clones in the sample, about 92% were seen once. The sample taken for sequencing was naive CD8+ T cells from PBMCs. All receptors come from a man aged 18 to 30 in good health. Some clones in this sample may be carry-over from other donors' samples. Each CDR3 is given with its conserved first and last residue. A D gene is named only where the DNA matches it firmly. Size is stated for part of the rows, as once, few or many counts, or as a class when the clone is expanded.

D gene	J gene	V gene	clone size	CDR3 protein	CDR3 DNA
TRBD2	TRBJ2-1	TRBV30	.	CAWRRGGYNEQFF	TGTGCCTGGAGGCGGGGGGGGTACAATGAGCAGTTCTTC
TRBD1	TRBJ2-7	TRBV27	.	CATIGTGREQYF	TGTGCCACCATCGGGACAGGGCGAGAGCAGTACTTC
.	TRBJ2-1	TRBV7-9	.	CASSSQDSSYNEQFF	TGTGCCAGCAGCTCCCAAGACTCCTCCTACAATGAGCAGTTCTTC
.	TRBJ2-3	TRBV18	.	CASSPEIRSTDTQYF	TGTGCCAGCTCACCCGAAATACGAAGCACAGATACGCAGTATTTT
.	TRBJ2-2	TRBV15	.	CATSGPLGELFF	TGTGCCACCAGCGGACCGTTAGGGGAGCTGTTTTTT
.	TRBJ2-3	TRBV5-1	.	CASSLASGSTDTQYF	TGCGCCAGCAGCTTGGCCAGCGGGAGCACAGATACGCAGTATTTT
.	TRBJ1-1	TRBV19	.	CASNTTRENTEAFF	TGTGCCAGTAACACGACCAGGGAGAACACTGAAGCTTTCTTT
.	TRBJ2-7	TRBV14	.	CASSPYRSYEQYF	TGTGCCAGCAGCCCCTACCGGTCCTACGAGCAGTACTTC
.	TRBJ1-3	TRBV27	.	CASSLWAPINSGNTIYF	TGTGCCAGCAGTTTATGGGCCCCGATCAACTCTGGAAACACCATATATTTT
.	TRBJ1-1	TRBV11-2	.	CASSSLGYNTEAFF	TGTGCCAGCAGCTCCTTGGGGTATAACACTGAAGCTTTCTTT
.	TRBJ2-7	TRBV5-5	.	CASSLSSYEQYF	TGTGCCAGCAGCCTGAGCTCCTACGAGCAGTACTTC
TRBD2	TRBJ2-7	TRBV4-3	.	CASSQEWTSVSYEQYF	TGCGCCAGCAGCCAAGAATGGACTAGCGTATCCTACGAGCAGTACTTC
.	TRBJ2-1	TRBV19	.	CASSRGKPSSYNEQFF	TGTGCCAGTAGTAGGGGGAAACCGAGCTCCTACAATGAGCAGTTCTTC
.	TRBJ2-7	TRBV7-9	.	CASSLVVGEQYF	TGTGCCAGCAGCTTAGTCGTCGGCGAGCAGTACTTC
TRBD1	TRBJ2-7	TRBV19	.	CASSPRGQGASYEQYF	TGTGCCAGTAGCCCCAGAGGGCAGGGGGCCTCCTACGAGCAGTACTTC
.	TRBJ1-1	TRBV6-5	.	CASSYVETGNTEAFF	TGTGCCAGCAGTTACGTTGAAACTGGGAACACTGAAGCTTTCTTT
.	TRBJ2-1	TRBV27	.	CASSLRSPDNEQFF	TGTGCCAGCAGTTTGAGGTCTCCGGACAATGAGCAGTTCTTC
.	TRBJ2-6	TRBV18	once	CASSPQGSGANVLTF	TGTGCCAGCTCACCACAGGGTTCCGGGGCCAACGTCCTGACTTTC
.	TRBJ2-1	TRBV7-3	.	CASSPQGGTGSLGEQFF	TGTGCCAGCAGCCCCCAAGGGGGGACTGGTTCCCTAGGTGAGCAGTTCTTC
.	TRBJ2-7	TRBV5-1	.	CASSLWLGGQQNEQYF	TGCGCCAGCAGCTTGTGGTTGGGGGGCCAGCAAAACGAGCAGTACTTC
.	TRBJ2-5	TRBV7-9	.	CASSLADYSSQETQYF	TGTGCCAGCAGCTTAGCTGACTACTCCAGTCAGGAGACCCAGTACTTC
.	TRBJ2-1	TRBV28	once	CASSDAGRRIALEQFF	TGTGCCAGCAGTGATGCGGGTCGTCGCATAGCCCTAGAGCAGTTCTTC
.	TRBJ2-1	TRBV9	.	CASSVEAGLEQFF	TGTGCCAGCAGCGTAGAGGCGGGGCTCGAGCAGTTCTTC
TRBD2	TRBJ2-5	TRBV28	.	CASSLWLGEGETQYF	TGTGCCAGCAGTTTATGGTTGGGGGAGGGAGAGACCCAGTACTTC
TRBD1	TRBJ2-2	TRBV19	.	CASRDRDNTGELFF	TGTGCCAGTAGGGACAGGGATAACACCGGGGAGCTGTTTTTT
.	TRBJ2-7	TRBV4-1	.	CASRERDRLGTYEQYF	TGCGCCAGCAGAGAACGAGACAGGCTAGGAACCTACGAGCAGTACTTC
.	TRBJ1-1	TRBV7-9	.	CASSSTATEAFF	TGTGCCAGCAGCTCGACAGCGACTGAAGCTTTCTTT
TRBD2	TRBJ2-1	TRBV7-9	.	CASSYGGNNEQFF	TGTGCCAGCAGCTACGGGGGGAACAATGAGCAGTTCTTC
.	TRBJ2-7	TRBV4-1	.	CASSRPHGGTYEQYF	TGCGCCAGCAGCCGACCCCATGGGGGGACCTACGAGCAGTACTTC
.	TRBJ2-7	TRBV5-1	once	CASSQGALLYEQYF	TGCGCCAGCAGCCAGGGAGCACTCCTCTACGAGCAGTACTTC
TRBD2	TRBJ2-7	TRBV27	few	CASSIAGGPTEQYF	TGTGCCAGCAGCATAGCGGGAGGGCCCACCGAGCAGTACTTC
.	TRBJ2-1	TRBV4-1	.	CASSQDPTDNEQFF	TGCGCCAGCAGCCAAGACCCAACGGACAATGAGCAGTTCTTC
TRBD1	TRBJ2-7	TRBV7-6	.	CASSLGTGAYEQYF	TGTGCCAGCAGCTTAGGGACAGGAGCCTACGAGCAGTACTTC
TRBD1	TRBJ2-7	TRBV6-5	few	CASSYSGQTYEQYF	TGTGCCAGCAGTTACTCGGGACAGACCTACGAGCAGTACTTC
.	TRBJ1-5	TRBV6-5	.	CASSYPIGNQPQHF	TGTGCCAGCAGTTACCCGATTGGCAATCAGCCCCAGCATTTT
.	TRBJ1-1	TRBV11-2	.	CASSLVPDTEAFF	TGTGCCAGCAGCTTAGTCCCGGACACTGAAGCTTTCTTT
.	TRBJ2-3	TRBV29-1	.	CSGYTDTQYF	TGCAGCGGGTACACAGATACGCAGTATTTT